The rows below give T cell receptor beta chains drawn from one sample of a study of shared clonotypes between healthy human individuals. The repertoire was sequenced with immunoSEQ multiplex PCR; TCRdb's copy has only in-frame clones and lacks some. The table shows about 2 million clones, with approximately 94% occurring only once. Sequenced: naive CD8+ T cells sorted from blood. The receptor source for this set is a man in his late teens or twenties in good health. The CDR3 runs from the conserved cysteine through the conserved F or W. The D gene is left open where the match is weak. Size values are once, few and many counts, or a class for expanded clones, and some rows have none.

clone_size cdr3_length d_call j_call v_call cdr3_nt cdr3_aa
NA 14 TRBD1 TRBJ1-1 TRBV7-9 TGTGCCAGCAGCCCCTGGGACAGGGAGGTTGAAGCTTTCTTT CASSPWDREVEAFF
NA 14 TRBD1 TRBJ1-6 TRBV25-1 TGTGCCAGCAGTGATAAGGGACAGGGGAGATTCCTCCACTTT CASSDKGQGRFLHF
NA 12 TRBD2 TRBJ2-1 TRBV5-4 TGTGCCAGCAGCCGGGGGGACAATGAGCAGTTCTTC CASSRGDNEQFF
NA 13 TRBD1 TRBJ1-2 TRBV2 TGTGCCAGCGGGACAGGGGGCGCCTGGGGCTACACCTTC CASGTGGAWGYTF
few 11 NA TRBJ1-1 TRBV19 TGTGCCAGTAGTATACCAGGGCCACACTCCTTT CASSIPGPHSF
NA 15 TRBD2 TRBJ2-5 TRBV9 TGTGCCAGCAGCTCCGAAGGACTAGGGGTGGAGACCCAGTACTTC CASSSEGLGVETQYF
NA 17 TRBD2 TRBJ2-5 TRBV13 TGTGCCAGCAGCCTACTAGCGGGAGGATCGTACCAAGAGACCCAGTACTTC CASSLLAGGSYQETQYF
NA 18 NA TRBJ2-3 TRBV4-3 TGCGCCAGCAGCCAAGTCCCCTGGGGGGCTGAGGGCACAGATACGCAGTATTTT CASSQVPWGAEGTDTQYF
NA 14 TRBD2 TRBJ2-7 TRBV7-2 TGTGCCAGCAGCTTTGATGGGACTAGCGGGAGTTGGTACTTC CASSFDGTSGSWYF
NA 15 NA TRBJ2-3 TRBV4-3 TGCGCCAGCAGCCGCCTAAGCGGGAGCACAGATACGCAGTATTTT CASSRLSGSTDTQYF
NA 12 NA TRBJ2-2 TRBV30 TGTGCCTGGAGCCCAACGGCCGGGGAGCTGTTTTTT CAWSPTAGELFF
NA 17 TRBD1 TRBJ2-2 TRBV9 TGTGCCAGCAGCGTCCGTCTGACAGGGTCGAACACCGGGGAGCTGTTTTTT CASSVRLTGSNTGELFF
NA 18 TRBD2 TRBJ2-7 TRBV27 TGTGCCAGCAGTTTAAAGGTTAGCGGGGGGCTACTGTCCTACGAGCAGTACTTC CASSLKVSGGLLSYEQYF
NA 12 NA TRBJ2-4 TRBV7-9 TGTGCCAGCAGCCGGGGTGGTAACATTCAGTACTTC CASSRGGNIQYF
NA 15 TRBD1 TRBJ2-3 TRBV5-6 TGTGCCAGCAGCTTCGGGACAGGGGAGTCAGATACGCAGTATTTT CASSFGTGESDTQYF
NA 16 TRBD1 TRBJ1-1 TRBV7-9 TGTGCCAGCAGCTATTTAGGACAGCCCCAGGGGGCTGAAGCTTTCTTT CASSYLGQPQGAEAFF
NA 14 NA TRBJ1-6 TRBV4-1 TGCGCCAGCAGCCAAGACAGGTATAATTCACCCCTCCACTTT CASSQDRYNSPLHF
NA 17 NA TRBJ1-6 TRBV19 TGTGCCAGTAGTATCCGGACTGACTACTCCTATAATTCACCCCTCCACTTT CASSIRTDYSYNSPLHF
NA 14 NA TRBJ2-7 TRBV9 TGTGCCAGCAGCGTAGGGGCCGCCACCTACGAGCAGTACTTC CASSVGAATYEQYF
NA 18 TRBD2 TRBJ2-5 TRBV4-2 TGTGCCAGCAGCCAAGGACGAGGGCGGGGGGGCGGTCGAGAGACCCAGTACTTC CASSQGRGRGGGRETQYF
NA 16 TRBD1 TRBJ2-1 TRBV5-4 TGTGCCAGCAGCCCATCGACAGGGGGCATCTACAATGAGCAGTTCTTC CASSPSTGGIYNEQFF
NA 14 NA TRBJ2-7 TRBV7-9 TGTGCCAGCAGCTCCCGGGGGGCTGTGTACGAGCAGTACTTC CASSSRGAVYEQYF
NA 14 NA TRBJ2-1 TRBV4-1 TGCGCCAGCAGCCACCCCGGTGGGTACAATGAGCAGTTCTTC CASSHPGGYNEQFF
NA 11 NA TRBJ1-3 TRBV11-1 TGTGCCAGCAGTAGAGGAAACACCATATATTTT CASSRGNTIYF
NA 14 TRBD1 TRBJ2-5 TRBV5-6 TGTGCCAGCAGCTTGCAAACAGGGGGGGAGACCCAGTACTTC CASSLQTGGETQYF
NA 13 NA TRBJ2-2 TRBV15 TGTGCCACCAGCGAACATAACACCGGGGAGCTGTTTTTT CATSEHNTGELFF
once 13 NA TRBJ1-1 TRBV15 TGTGCCACCAGCAGAGACACAAACACTGAAGCTTTCTTT CATSRDTNTEAFF
NA 18 NA TRBJ2-2 TRBV4-1 TGCGCCAGCAGCCAATTCCTCCCAGACACAGACTTCACCGGGGAGCTGTTTTTT CASSQFLPDTDFTGELFF
NA 17 NA TRBJ1-1 TRBV5-5 TGTGCCAGCAGCTTGGACCCCACGACAGGCGCCGTAAAAGAAGCTTTCTTT CASSLDPTTGAVKEAFF
NA 15 TRBD1 TRBJ1-1 TRBV7-9 TGTGCCAGCAGCTCCCACAGGGGAATGAACACTGAAGCTTTCTTT CASSSHRGMNTEAFF
NA 17 NA TRBJ2-2 TRBV2 TGTGCCAGCAGCCTTTTGGGTGGGGGGCTTAGCACCGGGGAGCTGTTTTTT CASSLLGGGLSTGELFF
NA 15 NA TRBJ1-6 TRBV30 TGTGCCTGGAGTGGCGTTGGGGTGAGTAATTCACCCCTCCACTTT CAWSGVGVSNSPLHF
NA 12 NA TRBJ2-5 TRBV6-5 TGTGCCAGCAGTCGGGAACAAGAGACCCAGTACTTC CASSREQETQYF
NA 13 NA TRBJ2-7 TRBV2 TGTGCCTCTCAGAGGGGGGAGGGCTACGAGCAGTACTTC CASQRGEGYEQYF
NA 12 NA TRBJ1-6 TRBV19 TGTGCCAGTAGTATAGGGGGATCACCCCTCCACTTT CASSIGGSPLHF
NA 14 TRBD2 TRBJ2-1 TRBV27 TGTGCCAGCAGTTTACTAGCGGAGGCCTACGAGCAGTTCTTC CASSLLAEAYEQFF
NA 13 TRBD2 TRBJ2-4 TRBV7-9 TGTGCCAGCAGCCCAAGTAGCGGGAGACGGGAGCACTTC CASSPSSGRREHF
NA 11 NA TRBJ1-6 TRBV5-4 TGTGCCAGCAGCTTGGGTGGCATACTCCACTTT CASSLGGILHF
NA 14 TRBD1 TRBJ2-7 TRBV27 TGTGCCAGCAAAAGTCTGGCAGGGGGTTACGAGCAGTACTTC CASKSLAGGYEQYF
NA 13 NA TRBJ2-7 TRBV18 TGTGCCAGCTCACCACCATACAGCTACGAGCAGTACTTC CASSPPYSYEQYF
NA 15 NA TRBJ1-2 TRBV4-3 TGCGCCAGCAGCCAAGCGGAAAAAGATAACTATGGCTACACCTTC CASSQAEKDNYGYTF
NA 13 NA TRBJ1-6 TRBV11-2 TGTGCCAGCAGCTACGGGCCTAATTCACCCCTCCACTTT CASSYGPNSPLHF
NA 13 NA TRBJ2-7 TRBV7-6 TGTGCCAGCAGCTTAGAAGTGGGCGACGAGCAGTACTTC CASSLEVGDEQYF
once 16 NA TRBJ2-7 TRBV27 TGTGCCAGCAGTTTAATCCCCCCCCCAGGCGGCTACGAGCAGTACTTC CASSLIPPPGGYEQYF
NA 14 TRBD2 TRBJ2-7 TRBV9 TGTGCCAGCAGCGTAGACGGCGGGAGCTACGAGCAGTACTTC CASSVDGGSYEQYF
NA 14 NA TRBJ2-7 TRBV4-3 TGCGCCAGCTCGGAATTTCGTCTCTCCTACGAGCAGTACTTC CASSEFRLSYEQYF
NA 15 TRBD1 TRBJ2-1 TRBV18 TGTGCCAGCTCACCAGAGGGGGCGGGCTACAATGAGCAGTTCTTC CASSPEGAGYNEQFF
NA 16 NA TRBJ1-2 TRBV27 TGTGCCAGCAGTGCCAGCTCCGGGGGCATGTACTATGGCTACACCTTC CASSASSGGMYYGYTF
NA 15 TRBD2 TRBJ2-1 TRBV27 TGTGCCAGCAGCTTGACTAGCGGGACGTACAATGAGCAGTTCTTC CASSLTSGTYNEQFF
NA 16 TRBD2 TRBJ2-1 TRBV27 TGTGCCAGCAGTTTTTTTGTAGCGGGAGCCCACAATGAGCAGTTCTTC CASSFFVAGAHNEQFF
NA 13 NA TRBJ1-4 TRBV27 TGTGCCAGCAGTTCAATGGGGGATGTAAAACTGTTTTTT CASSSMGDVKLFF
NA 15 TRBD1 TRBJ1-3 TRBV27 TGTGCCAGCAGTTTAGACAGGGGGCACGGAAACACCATATATTTT CASSLDRGHGNTIYF
NA 15 TRBD1 TRBJ1-2 TRBV29-1 TGCAGCGTCGTGACCGGGACAGGGGCGTCCTATGGCTACACCTTC CSVVTGTGASYGYTF